The rows below give T cell receptor beta chains drawn from one sample of a study of CD8+ T cells in alopecia areata. Repertoires were generated with immunoSEQ multiplex PCR, while TCRdb's copy carries only in-frame clones and drops some. The sample shows approximately 300,000 clones, over 45% of them seen only once. This specimen consisted of CD4+ T cells sorted from blood, obtained at week 24, from a patient treated with tofacitinib. Source of these receptors: a human donor with alopecia areata. Each CDR3 is given with its conserved first and last residue. D genes are given only for firm matches. Not all rows give a size; the values are once, few, many and, for expanded clones, a class.

v_gene,abundance,j_gene,d_gene,CDR3aa,CDR3nt
TRBV25-1,NA,TRBJ2-1,NA,CASSPAGGLSYNEQFF,TGTGCCAGCAGCCCCGCCGGGGGACTCTCCTACAATGAGCAGTTCTTC
TRBV29-1,few,TRBJ2-1,TRBD1,CSVEGTGLRGQFF,TGCAGCGTTGAAGGGACAGGGCTTCGTGGGCAGTTCTTC
TRBV6-5,NA,TRBJ2-4,NA,CASTRLGGISIQYF,TGTGCCAGCACCCGCTTAGGCGGGATAAGCATTCAGTACTTC
TRBV4-1,NA,TRBJ2-1,TRBD2,CASSPRVAGGKYNEQFF,TGCGCCAGCAGCCCCCGGGTAGCGGGGGGAAAATACAATGAGCAGTTCTTC
TRBV5-1,few,TRBJ2-1,NA,CASSVSAENEQFF,TGCGCCAGCAGTGTGTCCGCGGAGAATGAGCAGTTCTTC
TRBV5-4,NA,TRBJ1-2,NA,CASSFGGANYGYTF,TGTGCCAGCAGCTTTGGGGGAGCTAACTATGGCTACACCTTC
TRBV30,NA,TRBJ1-6,NA,CAWSTRTDNSPLHF,TGTGCCTGGAGTACCCGGACAGACAATTCACCCCTCCACTTT
TRBV27,few,TRBJ2-7,NA,CASRPMGQGISYEQYF,TGTGCCAGCAGACCGATGGGGCAGGGGATCTCCTACGAGCAGTACTTC
TRBV29-1,few,TRBJ2-3,NA,CSVDDRTDTQYF,TGCAGCGTTGATGATCGCACAGATACGCAGTATTTT
TRBV29-1,few,TRBJ2-2,NA,CSVGGQSSTGELFF,TGCAGCGTGGGGGGACAGTCCTCTACCGGGGAGCTGTTTTTT
TRBV15,few,TRBJ1-1,NA,CATSREVGQNTEAFF,TGTGCCACCAGCAGAGAGGTGGGGCAGAACACTGAAGCTTTCTTT
TRBV5-1,NA,TRBJ1-6,NA,CASSLGRRTVSNSPLHF,TGCGCCAGCAGCTTGGGGCGACGGACAGTTAGTAATTCACCCCTCCACTTT
TRBV5-1,NA,TRBJ2-3,NA,CASSPLDLLQRDTQYF,TGCGCCAGCAGCCCCCTAGATCTCTTGCAACGGGATACGCAGTATTTT
TRBV19,few,TRBJ1-1,NA,CASSISGMGNTEAFF,TGTGCCAGTAGTATTTCCGGGATGGGGAACACTGAAGCTTTCTTT
TRBV29-1,NA,TRBJ1-2,NA,CSVEPSGGGYTF,TGCAGCGTTGAACCGTCAGGAGGAGGCTACACCTTC
TRBV5-1,NA,TRBJ2-3,NA,CASRAGQTTDTQYF,TGCGCCAGCAGGGCGGGACAGACGACAGATACGCAGTATTTT
TRBV5-1,once,TRBJ2-7,NA,CASSFFQSAYEQYF,TGCGCCAGCAGCTTTTTCCAGTCGGCATACGAGCAGTACTTC
TRBV5-4,NA,TRBJ2-5,TRBD2,CASSIGLAGQETQYF,TGTGCCAGCAGCATAGGACTAGCGGGGCAAGAGACCCAGTACTTC
TRBV28,many,TRBJ1-4,NA,CASSLGLNEKLFF,TGTGCCAGCAGTCTGGGCCTTAATGAAAAACTGTTTTTT
TRBV5-1,NA,TRBJ1-2,NA,CASSLDAPYGYTF,TGCGCCAGCAGCTTAGACGCCCCTTATGGCTACACCTTC
TRBV4-1,NA,TRBJ1-4,NA,CASSQVPNEKLFF,TGCGCCAGCAGCCAAGTACCTAATGAAAAACTGTTTTTT
TRBV30,NA,TRBJ1-1,NA,CAWSLRVGKAFF,TGTGCCTGGAGTTTAAGGGTGGGTAAAGCTTTCTTT